This paragraph reports one T cell receptor beta chain. Germline V gene sequence: CDR1 MNHEY, CDR2 SMNVEV (reference sequence). The CDR3 has 16 amino acids. V lost 8 bases to trimming and J lost 7 bases, with 27 bases between them. The data were obtained in a study of blood T cell repertoires in COVID-19. Looking at the study overall: COVID-19 samples, acute and convalescent, were from the United States, Italy and Spain.

Original methodology: Amplification of reference gene primers provided the estimated nucleated cell counts. The data were produced by immunoSEQ multiplex PCR, yet TCRdb's version contains in-frame clones alone and is incomplete. That table supplies the V and J calls and clone size; D and trimming were determined from the DNA. The sample yields some 190,000 clones, 70% to 90% seen once. The clonotype originates from a man in his 60s with acute or convalescent COVID-19. Sequenced sample: peripheral blood. This sequence joins TRBV27 and TRBJ2-7; D might be TRBD1 (6 bases). The CDR3 loop reads CASLPFGTTLSSEQYF. CDR3 nucleotide sequence: TGTGCCAGCCTACCCTTCGGGACAACTTTGTCGTCTGAGCAGTACTTC.